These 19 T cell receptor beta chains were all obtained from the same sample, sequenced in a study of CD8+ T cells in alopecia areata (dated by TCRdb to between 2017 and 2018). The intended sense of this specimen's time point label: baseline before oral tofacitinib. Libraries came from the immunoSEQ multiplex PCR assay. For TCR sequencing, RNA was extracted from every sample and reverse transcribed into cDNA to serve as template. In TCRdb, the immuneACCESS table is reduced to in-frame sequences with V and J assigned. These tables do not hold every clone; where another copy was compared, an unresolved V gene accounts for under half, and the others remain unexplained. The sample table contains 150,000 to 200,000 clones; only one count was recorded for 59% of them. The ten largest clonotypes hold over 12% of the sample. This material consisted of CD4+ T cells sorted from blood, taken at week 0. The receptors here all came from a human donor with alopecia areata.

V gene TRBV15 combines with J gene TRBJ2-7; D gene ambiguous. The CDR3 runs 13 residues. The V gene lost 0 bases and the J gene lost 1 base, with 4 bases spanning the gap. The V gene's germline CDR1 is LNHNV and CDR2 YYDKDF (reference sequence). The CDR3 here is CATSREVSYEQYF. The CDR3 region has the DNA TGTGCCACCAGCAGAGAAGTTTCCTACGAGCAGTACTTC.

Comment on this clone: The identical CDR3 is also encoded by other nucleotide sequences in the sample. The CDR3 DNA sequence: TGCGCCAGCAGCCAAGCAGGGGAGCAGCCCCAGCATTTT. Translated, it gives CASSQAGEQPQHF. The chain employs TRBV4-1 and TRBJ1-5; D might be TRBD1 (6 bases). Trimming stripped 1 base from V and 7 bases from J, with 8 bases between. The CDR3 is 13 amino acids. Germline CDR1 reads MGHRA; CDR2 reads YSYEKL.

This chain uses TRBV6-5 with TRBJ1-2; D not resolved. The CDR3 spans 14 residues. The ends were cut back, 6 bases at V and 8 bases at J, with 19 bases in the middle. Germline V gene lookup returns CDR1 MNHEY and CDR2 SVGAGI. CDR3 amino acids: CASSPRPGVEGYTF. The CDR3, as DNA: TGTGCCAGCAGCCCTCGTCCGGGTGTTGAAGGCTACACCTTC.

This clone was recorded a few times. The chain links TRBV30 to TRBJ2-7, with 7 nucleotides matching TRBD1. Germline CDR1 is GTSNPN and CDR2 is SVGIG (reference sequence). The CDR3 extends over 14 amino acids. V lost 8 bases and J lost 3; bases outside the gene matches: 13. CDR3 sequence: CAGTRGAGGYEQYF. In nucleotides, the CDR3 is TGTGCCGGAACTCGAGGGGCAGGGGGCTACGAGCAGTACTTC.

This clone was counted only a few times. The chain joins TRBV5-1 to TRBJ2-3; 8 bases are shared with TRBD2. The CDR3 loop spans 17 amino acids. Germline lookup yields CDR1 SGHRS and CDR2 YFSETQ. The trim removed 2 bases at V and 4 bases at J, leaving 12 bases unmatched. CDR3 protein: CASSFEVAGGFADTQYF. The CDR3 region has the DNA TGCGCCAGCAGCTTCGAGGTGGCGGGGGGTTTCGCAGATACGCAGTATTTT.

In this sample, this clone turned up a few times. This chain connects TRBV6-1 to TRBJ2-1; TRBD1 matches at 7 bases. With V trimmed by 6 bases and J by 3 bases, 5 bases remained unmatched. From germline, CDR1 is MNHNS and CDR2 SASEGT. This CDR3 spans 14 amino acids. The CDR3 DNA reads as TGTGCCAGCAGCCGGGACAGATACTACAATGAGCAGTTCTTC. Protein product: CASSRDRYYNEQFF.

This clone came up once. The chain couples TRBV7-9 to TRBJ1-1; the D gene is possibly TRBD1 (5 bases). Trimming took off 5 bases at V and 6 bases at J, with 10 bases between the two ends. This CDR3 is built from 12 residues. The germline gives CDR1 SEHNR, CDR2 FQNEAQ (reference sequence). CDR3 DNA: TGTGCCAGCAGCCGCAGGGAGGCTGAAGCTTTCTTT. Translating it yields CASSRREAEAFF.

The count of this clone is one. The CDR3 protein is CAWDRDYEQYF. CDR3 DNA sequence: TGTGCCTGGGACAGGGATTACGAGCAGTACTTC. V gene TRBV30 combines with J gene TRBJ2-7, with 7 bases fitting TRBD1. The germline V gene has CDR1 GTSNPN and CDR2 SVGIG (reference sequence). This CDR3 spans 11 amino acids. V dropped 5 bases and J dropped 4; count of bases not matched to a gene: 2.

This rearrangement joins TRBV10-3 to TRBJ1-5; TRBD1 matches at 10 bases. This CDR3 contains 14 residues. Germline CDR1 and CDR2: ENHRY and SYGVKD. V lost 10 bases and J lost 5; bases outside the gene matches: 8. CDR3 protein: CATQVGTGDQPQHF. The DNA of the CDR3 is TGTGCCACCCAGGTGGGGACAGGGGATCAGCCCCAGCATTTT.

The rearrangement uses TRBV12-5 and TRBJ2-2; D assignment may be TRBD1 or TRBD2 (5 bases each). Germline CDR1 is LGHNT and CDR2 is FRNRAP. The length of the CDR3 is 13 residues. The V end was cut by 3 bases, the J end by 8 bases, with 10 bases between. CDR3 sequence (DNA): TGTGCTAGTGGTTTCAATGGGGGAGGGGAGCTGTTTTTT. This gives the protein CASGFNGGGELFF.

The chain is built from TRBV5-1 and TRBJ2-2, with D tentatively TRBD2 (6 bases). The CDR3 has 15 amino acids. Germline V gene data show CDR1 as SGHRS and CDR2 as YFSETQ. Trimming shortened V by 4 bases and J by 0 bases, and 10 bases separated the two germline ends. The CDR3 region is CASSRDSANTGELFF. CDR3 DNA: TGCGCCAGCAGCCGGGACTCTGCGAACACCGGGGAGCTGTTTTTT.

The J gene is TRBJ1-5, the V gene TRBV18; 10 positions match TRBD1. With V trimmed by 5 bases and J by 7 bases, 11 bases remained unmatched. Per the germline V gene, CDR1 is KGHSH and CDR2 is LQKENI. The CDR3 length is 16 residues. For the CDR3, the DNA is TGTGCCAGCTCAACCCGACAGGGGGCGGTCCGCCAGCCCCAGCATTTT. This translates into CASSTRQGAVRQPQHF.

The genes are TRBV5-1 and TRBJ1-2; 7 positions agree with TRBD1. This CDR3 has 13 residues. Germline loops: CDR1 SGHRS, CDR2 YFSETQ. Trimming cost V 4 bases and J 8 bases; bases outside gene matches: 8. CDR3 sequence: CASSLTGDGGYTF. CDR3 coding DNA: TGCGCCAGCAGCCTTACAGGGGATGGGGGCTACACCTTC.

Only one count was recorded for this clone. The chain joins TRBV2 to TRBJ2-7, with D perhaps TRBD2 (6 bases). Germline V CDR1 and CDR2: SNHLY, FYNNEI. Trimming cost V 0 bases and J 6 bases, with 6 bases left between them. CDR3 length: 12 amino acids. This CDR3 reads CASSEAGGEQYF. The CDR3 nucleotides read TGTGCCAGCAGTGAAGCCGGGGGCGAGCAGTACTTC. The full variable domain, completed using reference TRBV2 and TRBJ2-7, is EPEVTQTPSHQVTQMGQEVILRCVPISNHLYFYWYRQILGQKVEFLVSFYNNEISEKSEIFDDQFSVERPDGSNFTLKIRSTKLEDSAMYFCASSEAGGEQYFGPGTRLTVT.

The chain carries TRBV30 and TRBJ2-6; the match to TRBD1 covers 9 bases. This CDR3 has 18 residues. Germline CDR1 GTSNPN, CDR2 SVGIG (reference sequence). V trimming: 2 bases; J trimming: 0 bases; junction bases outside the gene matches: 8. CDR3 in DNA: TGTGCCTGGAGTTTGTACCGGGACAGGGCCTCTGGGGCCAACGTCCTGACTTTC. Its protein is CAWSLYRDRASGANVLTF.

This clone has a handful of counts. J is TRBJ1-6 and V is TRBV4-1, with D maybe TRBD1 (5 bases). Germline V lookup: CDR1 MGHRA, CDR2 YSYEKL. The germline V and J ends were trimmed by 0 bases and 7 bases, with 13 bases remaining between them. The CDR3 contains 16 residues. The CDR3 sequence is CASSQDAGFRNSPLHF. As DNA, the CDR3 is TGCGCCAGCAGCCAAGATGCAGGGTTTCGCAATTCACCCCTCCACTTT.

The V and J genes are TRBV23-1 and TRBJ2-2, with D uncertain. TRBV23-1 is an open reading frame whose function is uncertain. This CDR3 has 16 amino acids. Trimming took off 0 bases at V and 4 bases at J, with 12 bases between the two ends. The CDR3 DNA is TGCGCCAGCAGTCAATCGGCACGAACACTCACCGGGGAGCTGTTTTTT. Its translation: CASSQSARTLTGELFF.

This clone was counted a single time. CDR3 nucleotide sequence: TGTGCCAGCATTACCGGTCAGGGTTCCCTGAACACTGAAGCTTTCTTT. Translated, it gives CASITGQGSLNTEAFF. The J gene is TRBJ1-1, the V gene TRBV2, with D tentatively TRBD1 (5 bases). Germline assignment: CDR1 SNHLY and CDR2 FYNNEI. Trimming took 7 bases from V and 0 from J, leaving 18 bases between them. This CDR3 region has 16 residues.

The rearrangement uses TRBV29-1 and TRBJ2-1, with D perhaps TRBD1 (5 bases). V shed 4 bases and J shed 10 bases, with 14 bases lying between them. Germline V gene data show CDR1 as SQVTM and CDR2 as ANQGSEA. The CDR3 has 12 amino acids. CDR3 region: CSVGGGLAEQFF. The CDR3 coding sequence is TGCAGCGTTGGGGGCGGTCTTGCCGAGCAGTTCTTC.